These 27 T cell receptor beta chains share one sample of origin, sequenced in a study of blood T cell repertoires in COVID-19. Sequencing used immunoSEQ multiplex PCR; TCRdb keeps in-frame clones, though not all of them. This table holds fewer than 400,000 clones, approximately 88% found once. The sequenced material came from PBMCs or T cells enriched from blood (not recorded which). These receptors originate from a man aged 25 to 40 who had recovered from COVID-19.

The chain is built from TRBV19 and TRBJ1-1; a possible D gene is TRBD1 (5 bases). The CDR3 consists of 13 residues. Germline CDR1 LNHDA, CDR2 SQIVND (reference sequence). Trimming removed 6 bases from V and 1 base from J, with 9 bases in between. The CDR3 DNA follows: TGTGCCAGTAGAAAGACAGAGAACACTGAAGCTTTCTTT. Protein sequence: CASRKTENTEAFF.

This chain joins TRBV11-2 and TRBJ2-7, with TRBD1 as a possible D gene (5 bases). Trimming removed 5 bases from V and 1 base from J, with 21 bases in between. This CDR3 has 17 residues. From germline, CDR1 is SGHAT and CDR2 FQNNGV. CDR3 coding DNA: TGTGCCAGCAGCCCAAACGACAGCCCTACCATTTCCTACGAGCAGTACTTC. Translation: CASSPNDSPTISYEQYF.

The gene calls are TRBV5-1 and TRBJ2-1; the match to TRBD1 covers 11 bases. The CDR3 is 15 amino acids. V dropped 4 bases and J dropped 8; count of bases not matched to a gene: 8. Germline CDR1 and CDR2: SGHRS and YFSETQ. DNA of the CDR3: TGCGCCAGCAGCCCTGGCGGGACAGGGGGTTATGAGCAGTTCTTC. Residues: CASSPGGTGGYEQFF.

This clone was picked up a small number of times. This chain uses TRBV5-1 with TRBJ2-5; TRBD2 might be the D (5 bases). The length of the CDR3 is 14 residues. CDR1 is SGHRS, CDR2 YFSETQ, per germline. The germline V and J ends were trimmed by 3 bases and 5 bases, with 14 bases remaining between them. CDR3 loop: CASSSSLGGETQYF. The DNA of the CDR3 is TGCGCCAGCAGCTCCAGCTTGGGCGGGGAGACCCAGTACTTC.

J is TRBJ2-1 and V is TRBV29-1; the match to TRBD2 covers 7 bases. The V and J ends lost 3 bases and 5 bases, in that order; junction bases with no gene match: 4. The CDR3 spans 13 residues. Germline CDR1 reads SQVTM; CDR2 reads ANQGSEA. CDR3 nucleotides: TGCAGCGTTGAGGGGGGGTCTAACAATGAGCAGTTCTTC. This encodes CSVEGGSNNEQFF.

The V and J genes are TRBV24-1 and TRBJ2-1; 10 nucleotides match TRBD2. The CDR3 runs 16 residues. Losses at the gene ends were 2 bases for V and 8 bases for J; bases not matched to a gene: 8. The germline gives CDR1 KGHDR, CDR2 SFDVKD. The DNA of the CDR3 is TGTGCCACCAGTGATTGGGTAGCGGGGGGCTCGGATGAGCAGTTCTTC. It yields the protein CATSDWVAGGSDEQFF.

This clone was seen a single time. The rearrangement joins TRBV5-1 to TRBJ2-5, with 9 bases fitting TRBD2. Trimming at V came to 0 bases and at J to 4 bases, leaving 10 bases not matched to a gene. The CDR3 consists of 17 residues. Germline CDR1 and CDR2: SGHRS and YFSETQ. The DNA of the CDR3 is TGCGCCAGCAGCTTGGGCGGGGGGGCCCAGGCAGCAGAGACCCAGTACTTC. The encoded protein is CASSLGGGAQAAETQYF. The full variable domain, completed using reference TRBV5-1 and TRBJ2-5, is KAGVTQTPRYLIKTRGQQVTLSCSPISGHRSVSWYQQTPGQGLQFLFEYFSETQRNKGNFPGRFSGRQFSNSRSEMNVSTLELGDSALYLCASSLGGGAQAAETQYFGPGTRLLVL.

The CDR3 coding sequence is TGTGCCACCAGCAGAGATACCAGGGCGGAGACCCAGTACTTC. As protein: CATSRDTRAETQYF. The rearrangement uses TRBV15 and TRBJ2-5; D may be TRBD1 (5 bases). The germline V gene has CDR1 LNHNV and CDR2 YYDKDF (reference sequence). V lost 0 bases to trimming and J lost 5 bases, with 10 bases between them. This CDR3 region has 14 residues. The whole variable domain, filled in from reference TRBV15 and TRBJ2-5, reads DAMVIQNPRYQVTQFGKPVTLSCSQTLNHNVMYWYQQKSSQAPKLLFHYYDKDFNNEADTPDNFQSRRPNTSFCFLDIRSPGLGDTAMYLCATSRDTRAETQYFGPGTRLLVL.

V is TRBV7-9 and J is TRBJ2-1, with unresolved D. This CDR3 contains 12 residues. Germline values: CDR1 SEHNR, CDR2 FQNEAQ (reference sequence). V was clipped by 4 bases and J by 9 bases, with 10 bases between them. CDR3 bases: TGTGCCAGCAGCTCCGGTGGGCCTGAGCAGTTCTTC. Protein product: CASSSGGPEQFF.

The chain links TRBV10-3 to TRBJ1-1; perhaps TRBD1 as D (5 bases). The V end lost 7 bases, the J end lost 0 bases, and 18 bases lay between the germline ends. Germline loops: CDR1 ENHRY, CDR2 SYGVKD. CDR3 length equals 16 residues. The CDR3 DNA follows: TGTGCCATCACCGACGGGGGGTTGGGGATGAACACTGAAGCTTTCTTT. Residues: CAITDGGLGMNTEAFF.

This rearrangement joins TRBV19 to TRBJ1-1; TRBD1 might be the D (6 bases). This CDR3 is 13 amino acids long. The germline V and J ends were trimmed by 5 bases and 3 bases, with 10 bases remaining between them. Germline V gene data show CDR1 as LNHDA and CDR2 as SQIVND (reference sequence). CDR3 nucleotides: TGTGCCAGTAGTCAGGACAGATACACTGAAGCTTTCTTT. Its translation is CASSQDRYTEAFF. The whole variable domain, filled in from reference TRBV19 and TRBJ1-1, reads DGGITQSPKYLFRKEGQNVTLSCEQNLNHDAMYWYRQDPGQGLRLIYYSQIVNDFQKGDIAEGYSVSREKKESFPLTVTSAQKNPTAFYLCASSQDRYTEAFFGQGTRLTVV.

As for this clone: The same CDR3 can be traced to other DNA sequences in this sample. The chain uses TRBV28 and TRBJ2-7, with 9 bases identical to TRBD1. V lost 2 bases to trimming and J lost 0 bases; unmatched junction nucleotides: 5. The CDR3 runs 16 residues. CDR1 MDHEN and CDR2 SYDVKM come from the germline V gene. As DNA, the CDR3 is TGTGCCAGCAGTTTACCCCCGGGACAGGGCTCCTACGAGCAGTACTTC. Translating it yields CASSLPPGQGSYEQYF.

CDR3 residues: CASSLGTDFYEQYF. CDR3 in DNA: TGTGCCAGCAGCCTTGGGACAGACTTCTACGAGCAGTACTTC. V and J are TRBV11-2 and TRBJ2-7; 7 nucleotides match TRBD1. Trimming removed 5 bases from V and 3 bases from J; junction bases left unmatched: 7. CDR1 is SGHAT and CDR2 is FQNNGV in the germline V gene. The CDR3 loop spans 14 amino acids.

V gene TRBV18 combines with J gene TRBJ1-4; the match to TRBD1 covers 7 bases. CDR3 size: 15 residues. The germline V gene has CDR1 KGHSH and CDR2 LQKENI. Unmatched junction bases numbered 5, after V lost 0 bases and J lost 7 bases. Here the CDR3 reads CASSPPTGFGEKLFF. The DNA for the CDR3 is TGTGCCAGCTCACCACCGACAGGGTTTGGTGAAAAACTGTTTTTT.

The chain is built from TRBV29-1 and TRBJ2-5; 8 bases align to TRBD1. V was pared by 7 bases and J by 5 bases, with 12 bases of the junction left unmatched. Germline V CDR1 and CDR2: SQVTM, ANQGSEA. The CDR3 has 14 amino acids. The chain's CDR3 is CSASGSGGRETQYF. The DNA of the CDR3 is TGCAGCGCGTCAGGATCAGGGGGCCGGGAGACCCAGTACTTC.

The rearrangement links TRBV28 to TRBJ1-6; 7 nucleotides match TRBD1. J was trimmed by 7 bases and V by 5 bases; bases with no gene match: 8. CDR3 size: 15 residues. Germline V gene sequence: CDR1 MDHEN, CDR2 SYDVKM. In nucleotides, the CDR3 is TGTGCCAGCAGTGACGTGACAGGGCGGAATTCACCCCTCCACTTT. This sequence encodes CASSDVTGRNSPLHF.

This clone was found once. The J gene is TRBJ1-2, the V gene TRBV27; tentative D call: TRBD1 (5 bases). Trimming stripped 6 bases from V and 2 bases from J, with 13 bases between. This CDR3 has 14 residues. Germline CDR1 is MNHEY and CDR2 is SMNVEV (reference sequence). The CDR3 DNA reads TGTGCCAGCAGGGGCACGGGGGTCAACTATGGCTACACCTTC. Translated, it gives CASRGTGVNYGYTF.

The rearrangement links TRBV7-9 to TRBJ2-1; 9 nucleotides line up with TRBD2. Germline CDR1 is SEHNR and CDR2 is FQNEAQ (reference sequence). Germline trimming cut 1 base from V and 2 bases from J; bases unmatched to any gene: 9. The CDR3 has 18 residues. The CDR3 sequence is CASSLGSSGGPPYNEQFF. The CDR3 DNA reads TGTGCCAGCAGCTTAGGAAGTAGCGGGGGCCCCCCCTACAATGAGCAGTTCTTC. Using reference TRBV7-9 and TRBJ2-1 for the parts outside the CDR3, the full variable domain is DTGVSQNPRHKITKRGQNVTFRCDPISEHNRLYWYRQTLGQGPEFLTYFQNEAQLEKSRLLSDRFSAERPKGSFSTLEIQRTEQGDSAMYLCASSLGSSGGPPYNEQFFGPGTRLTVL.

The chain is built from TRBV2 and TRBJ1-4; 8 bases match TRBD1. Germline V CDR1 and CDR2: SNHLY, FYNNEI. This CDR3 is 14 amino acids long. V lost 4 bases, J lost 10 bases, and 8 bases stayed unmatched. The DNA for the CDR3 is TGTGCCAGCAGTGGAACGACAGGGGCGTTAAAACTGTTTTTT. Amino acids: CASSGTTGALKLFF.

The chain carries TRBV19 and TRBJ1-2, with D uncertain. This CDR3 spans 14 amino acids. With 5 bases removed from V and 6 bases from J, the gap between germline ends came to 16 bases. Germline V gene lookup returns CDR1 LNHDA and CDR2 SQIVND (reference sequence). The CDR3 spells CASSPRRGAHGYTF. The CDR3 DNA reads as TGTGCCAGTAGTCCTAGGCGGGGAGCCCATGGCTACACCTTC.

This chain links TRBV2 with TRBJ1-4; TRBD1 might be the D (6 bases). This CDR3 spans 14 amino acids. The germline V and J ends were trimmed by 6 bases and 6 bases, with 14 bases remaining between them. CDR1 and CDR2 (germline): SNHLY, FYNNEI. Here the CDR3 DNA reads TGTGCCAGCAGAAACAGGGTGGGGGATGAAAAACTGTTTTTT. Protein: CASRNRVGDEKLFF.

The chain couples TRBV4-1 to TRBJ2-7; perhaps TRBD2 as D (6 bases). CDR1 is MGHRA and CDR2 is YSYEKL in the germline V gene. This CDR3 has 13 residues. Trimming shortened V by 2 bases and J by 3 bases, and 8 bases separated the two germline ends. The CDR3 is CASSQLSGYEQYF. CDR3 sequence (DNA): TGCGCCAGCAGCCAACTTAGCGGCTACGAGCAGTACTTC.

This rearrangement joins TRBV7-2 to TRBJ1-1, with a tentative D call TRBD1 (6 bases). Germline values: CDR1 SGHTA, CDR2 FQGNSA. This CDR3 is 13 amino acids long. The germline V and J ends were trimmed by 7 bases and 1 base, with 10 bases remaining between them. The CDR3 spells CASNDRPNTEAFF. The CDR3 bases are TGTGCCAGCAATGACAGGCCGAACACTGAAGCTTTCTTT. The full variable domain, completed using reference TRBV7-2 and TRBJ1-1, is GAGVSQSPSNKVTEKGKDVELRCDPISGHTALYWYRQSLGQGLEFLIYFQGNSAPDKSGLPSDRFSAERTGGSVSTLTIQRTQQEDSAVYLCASNDRPNTEAFFGQGTRLTVV.

This clone was recorded once. The CDR3 sequence is CASKPDSYYGYTF. As DNA, the CDR3 is TGTGCCAGCAAACCCGACAGTTACTATGGCTACACCTTC. This chain joins TRBV12-3 or TRBV12-4 and TRBJ1-2; D perhaps matches TRBD1 (5 bases). V was clipped by 7 bases and J by 3 bases, with 12 bases between them. This CDR3 comprises 13 residues.

The gene calls are TRBV27 and TRBJ2-7; 7 nucleotides match TRBD1. The ends lost 3 bases at V and 5 bases at J; junction bases unmatched: 4. Per the germline V gene, CDR1 is MNHEY and CDR2 is SMNVEV (reference sequence). The CDR3 totals 13 residues. The chain's CDR3 is CASSFNRGDEQYF. The CDR3 nucleotides are TGTGCCAGCAGTTTTAACAGGGGAGACGAGCAGTACTTC.

The chain links TRBV15 to TRBJ1-6; 9 bases are shared with TRBD1. CDR3 length: 14 amino acids. The V and J ends lost 4 bases and 12 bases, in that order; junction bases with no gene match: 7. Germline V gene data show CDR1 as LNHNV and CDR2 as YYDKDF (reference sequence). The CDR3 loop reads CATSIRTGDQPLHF. In nucleotides, the CDR3 is TGTGCCACCAGCATCCGGACAGGGGATCAACCCCTCCACTTT.

The rearrangement links TRBV28 to TRBJ2-7; TRBD2 matches 9 bases. CDR1 and CDR2 (germline): MDHEN, SYDVKM. After removal of 5 bases from V and 3 bases from J, the junction contained 8 bases not matched to a gene. The CDR3 length is 15 residues. The CDR3 coding sequence is TGTGCCAGCAGTGCCAAGCGGGGGGCCCACTACGAGCAGTACTTC. This sequence encodes CASSAKRGAHYEQYF.